Given below is one TCR beta chain in context. Its antigen is not yet known. One base away there is no much larger clone; base qualities are not given. Separate from the approximately 700-subject first cohort, the validation cohort of some 130 subjects was the group to which the donors belonged. Trimming removed 6 bases from V and 4 bases from J; the gene matches leave 3 bases unexplained. CDR1 SNHLY and CDR2 FYNNEI were looked up in the germline V gene. The CDR3 has 14 amino acids, counting the end cysteine and phenylalanine. Kept here is only the CDR3 DNA, which spans 42 bases and is read in frame from base 1. The library was obtained by the immunoSEQ multiplex PCR assay. The source study handled its data this way. A statistical classification framework was built for diagnosing cytomegalovirus status from the catalog of TCR beta chain sequences. TCRdb holds this immuneACCESS table with in-frame rearrangements only. Some clones are missing; in checked studies, unresolved V genes explain under half, and the rest has no known cause. Clonal size and the V and J genes are those of that table, whereas D and trimming came from the DNA. The sample profile shows hundreds of thousands of clones; around 86% of them were found once. The ten largest account for roughly 0.75% of the sample.

The entry originates in a study of cytomegalovirus exposure and HLA in healthy donors (TCRdb year 2017). General notes on the study: According to a later analysis, the 120 or so validation repertoires were produced on the same platform as the 600 to 850 repertoires of the first cohort. The study aimed to test whether signatures of past pathogen exposure could be identified by cataloging public T cell receptors. In addition to the first cohort of 666 subjects, a separate validation cohort of approximately 130 different subjects was used. To predict cytomegalovirus infection status, the study combined high-throughput TCR immunosequencing, statistical association of individual TCRs with disease status, and machine learning. Overall study results and their limits: A total of about 180 TCR beta chains were listed by the study as associated with cytomegalovirus. Subsequent analysis determined that TCRs grouped into clusters in the first cohort also showed a tendency toward co-occurrence across the 120 or so validation repertoires, and 85% to 95% of cluster scores exceeded 0. It was suggested by the authors that the approach could potentially be generalized to other disease states and immunological phenotypes. Across donors, most TCR sequences were observed very rarely, whereas some public TCRs were present in many individuals. A later analysis lacked HLA typing for the validation cohort, so it scored co-occurrence in that cohort across all 110 or so repertoires. The classifier was reported to diagnose cytomegalovirus status with high specificity and sensitivity in both the original cohort and the validation cohort. A few of the identified cytomegalovirus-associated TCR beta chains were confirmed in vitro to be specific for cytomegalovirus antigens.

The chain is encoded by TRBV2 joined to TRBJ1-2, with 12 bases matching TRBD1. The origin of this receptor is a woman aged 18 to 35 in good health and CMV-seronegative. What was sequenced was PBMCs. The DNA reads TGTGCCAGCAGGGGACAGGGGGCCTTCTATGGCTACACCTTC. Translated, this gives CASRGQGAFYGYTF.